This T cell receptor beta chain was sequenced during a study of blood T cell repertoires in COVID-19. Across the study: Samples of COVID-19 (acute and convalescent) were obtained from the United States, Italy and Spain. The analysed material was cDNA or gDNA that came from T cells, B-cell-depleted T cells, or PBMCs.

V lost 6 bases, J lost 2 bases, and 5 bases lay in between. This CDR3 comprises 12 residues. Germline assignment: CDR1 MNHEY and CDR2 SVGAGI. This clone was picked up a small number of times. Generated by immunoSEQ multiplex PCR, the TCRdb table keeps only in-frame clones and is missing some. The sample carries over 85,000 clones, about 87% recorded once. The J gene is TRBJ1-5, the V gene TRBV6-5; D might be TRBD1 (5 bases). The specimen was peripheral blood. This sequence was found in a human donor in a cohort sampled during active COVID-19. CDR3 DNA: TGTGCCAGCAGGACAGGCAATCAGCCCCAGCATTTT. Amino acid sequence: CASRTGNQPQHF.